This T cell receptor beta chain is from a study of cytotoxic CD8 clonotypes in ibrutinib-treated CLL. Whole-study context: The study included 11 to 12 relapsed/refractory and under 16 treatment-naive patients; about 17 had IGHV unmutated disease. Median treatment time before response sampling was approximately 11 months, range 6 to 36.

The TCR beta libraries used approximately 2 micrograms of genomic DNA that came from cryopreserved PBMCs. The V end lost 5 bases, the J end lost 1 base, and 8 bases lay between the germline ends. Per germline, CDR1 SEHNR and CDR2 FQNEAQ (reference sequence). This CDR3 is built from 13 residues. Findings of the study overall: At the start, clonality exceeded age-matched healthy donors and followed circulating CD8+ T-cell counts.

Concerning this clone: The target antigen is unknown.

TCRdb keeps only in-frame clones here, not all; method: immunoSEQ multiplex PCR. The sample includes 300,000 to 350,000 clones, about 77% seen only once; the top ten take about 6.7%. Specimen: PBMCs, collected before ibrutinib treatment. The chain combines TRBV7-9 with TRBJ2-5; no reliable D call. This receptor was identified in a human donor with chronic lymphocytic leukemia. DNA of the CDR3: TGTGCCAGCAGCCCGCGTAGCCAAGAGACCCAGTACTTC. Translation gives CASSPRSQETQYF.